Following are 30 T cell receptor beta chains from one sample sequenced in a study of T cell changes during pregnancy in multiple sclerosis. TCRdb's copy holds only in-frame clones and misses some; the assay was immunoSEQ multiplex PCR. The sample lists about 110,000 clones, under 95% seen once, with over 0.65% in the top ten. Sequenced here: peripheral blood, sampled in the third trimester of pregnancy. These receptors originate from a female donor in good health, enrolled as a control in a pregnancy study.

J is TRBJ1-1 and V is TRBV19; D call uncertain. The V end was cut by 1 base, the J end by 5 bases, with 2 bases between. CDR3 length: 11 amino acids. CDR1 LNHDA and CDR2 SQIVND come from the germline V gene (reference sequence). The DNA for the CDR3 is TGTGCCAGTAGTATAGTAACTGAAGCTTTCTTT. It encodes CASSIVTEAFF.

The chain joins TRBV6-5 to TRBJ2-7, with D possibly TRBD2 on 6 matching bases. Trimming took 4 bases from V and 6 from J, leaving 10 bases between them. In germline, CDR1 is MNHEY, CDR2 SVGAGI. CDR3 length: 12 amino acids. CDR3 coding DNA: TGTGCCAGCAGTTCGGCTAGCGCCGAGCAGTACTTC. This gives the protein CASSSASAEQYF.

The chain combines TRBV19 with TRBJ1-1; the D gene is possibly TRBD1 (5 bases). Trimming pared 4 bases from V and 4 bases from J, leaving 10 bases between. Germline V lookup: CDR1 LNHDA, CDR2 SQIVND (reference sequence). This CDR3 is built from 13 residues. CDR3 coding DNA: TGTGCCAGTAGTACCCTCGGGGGCACTGAAGCTTTCTTT. It yields the protein CASSTLGGTEAFF.

The chain has TRBV2 and TRBJ1-6, with 9 bases lining up with TRBD1. The CDR3 has 14 residues. The germline gives CDR1 SNHLY, CDR2 FYNNEI. V lost 6 bases, J lost 10 bases, and 7 bases stayed unmatched. CDR3 in amino acids: CASRPDRGRSPLHF. The CDR3 DNA is TGTGCCAGCAGGCCGGACAGGGGAAGGTCACCCCTCCACTTT.

The V and J genes are TRBV6-5 and TRBJ2-3; 7 bases match TRBD1. V lost 5 bases and J lost 4; bases outside the gene matches: 9. This CDR3 has 15 residues. Germline V CDR1 and CDR2: MNHEY, SVGAGI. The CDR3 bases are TGTGCCAGCAGTCGACAGGGCTTTAGTGCAGATACGCAGTATTTT. Amino acid sequence: CASSRQGFSADTQYF.

The J gene is TRBJ2-2, the V gene TRBV5-1; 7 nucleotides agree with TRBD2. The V segment lost 4 bases and the J segment 4 bases; nucleotides outside the gene matches: 7. In germline, CDR1 is SGHRS, CDR2 YFSETQ. The CDR3 runs 15 residues. The CDR3 loop reads CASSQGGSGTGELFF. DNA for the CDR3: TGCGCCAGCAGCCAGGGAGGGTCGGGCACCGGGGAGCTGTTTTTT.

This clone was picked up a small number of times. The V and J genes are TRBV6-4 and TRBJ2-3; TRBD2 agrees at 11 bases. The CDR3 covers 16 residues. Unmatched junction bases numbered 1, after V lost 0 bases and J lost 2 bases. Germline V gene data show CDR1 as MRHNA and CDR2 as SNTAGT. The CDR3 sequence is CASSDSSGGATDTQYF. CDR3 nucleotide sequence: TGTGCCAGCAGTGACTCTAGCGGGGGGGCCACAGATACGCAGTATTTT.

This clone was recorded once. The chain has TRBV29-1 and TRBJ1-1; 8 nucleotides align to TRBD1. With 4 bases clipped from V and 6 bases from J, the junction kept 13 bases outside the gene matches. The germline V gene encodes CDR1 SQVTM and CDR2 ANQGSEA. CDR3 length: 15 amino acids. CDR3 coding DNA: TGCAGCGTTGGAAGGCAGGGGGCCCGGTGGGCTGAAGCTTTCTTT. Amino acids: CSVGRQGARWAEAFF.

The genes are TRBV7-2 and TRBJ2-1; no clear D gene. This CDR3 has 12 residues. The V gene lost 5 bases and the J gene lost 16 bases, with 18 bases spanning the gap. The germline gives CDR1 SGHTA, CDR2 FQGNSA. This CDR3 is CASSQPSIPLFF. The CDR3 coding sequence is TGTGCCAGCAGCCAACCTAGTATCCCCCTATTCTTC.

This chain links TRBV5-4 with TRBJ1-2; tentative D call: TRBD1 (6 bases). Per the germline V gene, CDR1 is SGHNT and CDR2 is YYREEE (reference sequence). V was trimmed by 1 base and J by 7 bases, leaving 14 bases between them. This CDR3 contains 14 residues. The CDR3 here is CASSLNSGVVGYTF. CDR3 DNA sequence: TGTGCCAGCAGCTTGAATTCAGGGGTCGTTGGCTACACCTTC.

The chain recombines TRBV5-1 with TRBJ2-7; D is unclear. Germline-derived CDR1 and CDR2 are SGHRS and YFSETQ. Trimming removed 4 bases at V and 6 bases at J, with 8 bases between. This CDR3 contains 11 residues. The CDR3 sequence is CASSKSSEQYF. The CDR3, as DNA: TGCGCCAGCAGCAAGAGTTCCGAGCAGTACTTC. Based on the CDR3 plus reference TRBV5-1 and TRBJ2-7, the full variable domain is KAGVTQTPRYLIKTRGQQVTLSCSPISGHRSVSWYQQTPGQGLQFLFEYFSETQRNKGNFPGRFSGRQFSNSRSEMNVSTLELGDSALYLCASSKSSEQYFGPGTRLTVT.

The chain carries TRBV5-8 and TRBJ1-2; D might be TRBD1 (6 bases). Germline V CDR1 and CDR2: SGHTS, YDEGEE. Trimming took 0 bases from V and 4 from J, leaving 16 bases between them. This CDR3 has 16 residues. The CDR3 here is CASSLVTGLGAYGYTF. CDR3 bases: TGTGCCAGCAGCTTGGTCACAGGACTGGGGGCCTATGGCTACACCTTC.

V and J are TRBV6-1 and TRBJ1-1, with D uncertain. CDR3 length: 15 residues. CDR1 is MNHNS, CDR2 SASEGT, per germline. V dropped 5 bases and J dropped 0 bases, with 13 bases sitting between them. CDR3 DNA: TGTGCCAGCAGTTCGCTCCCGGGAATGAACACTGAAGCTTTCTTT. Translating it yields CASSSLPGMNTEAFF.

This clone appeared a single time. The chain uses TRBV11-2 and TRBJ2-1; 10 nucleotides match TRBD2. Germline V gene data show CDR1 as SGHAT and CDR2 as FQNNGV. With V trimmed by 5 bases and J by 2 bases, 9 bases remained unmatched. CDR3 size: 17 residues. The CDR3 reads CASSPPPAGGPYNEQFF. Written as DNA, the CDR3 is TGTGCCAGCAGCCCCCCACCAGCGGGGGGGCCCTACAATGAGCAGTTCTTC.

The rearrangement uses TRBV11-1 and TRBJ1-1; D gene unclear. The CDR3 consists of 13 residues. The V and J ends lost 5 bases and 0 bases respectively, with 7 bases between them. Germline values: CDR1 SGHAT, CDR2 FQDESV (reference sequence). This chain's CDR3 is CASSTGVNTEAFF. The CDR3 DNA is TGTGCCAGCAGCACCGGGGTGAACACTGAAGCTTTCTTT.

This chain connects TRBV6-1 to TRBJ2-7; D uncertain. The CDR3 spans 14 residues. The ends were cut back, 3 bases at V and 2 bases at J, with 11 bases in the middle. The germline CDR1 and CDR2 sequences are MNHNS and SASEGT. CDR3: CASSDRYPPYEQYF. In nucleotides, the CDR3 is TGTGCCAGCAGTGACAGGTACCCACCCTACGAGCAGTACTTC.

The V and J genes are TRBV19 and TRBJ2-2, with D hard to call. This CDR3 spans 12 amino acids. Trimming shortened V by 6 bases and J by 1 base, and 3 bases separated the two germline ends. The germline V gene has CDR1 LNHDA and CDR2 SQIVND (reference sequence). Here the CDR3 reads CASSLNTGELFF. The CDR3 DNA reads as TGTGCCAGTAGCCTGAACACCGGGGAGCTGTTTTTT.

The chain combines TRBV9 with TRBJ2-3, with 9 bases aligning to TRBD1. The V gene's germline CDR1 is SGDLS and CDR2 YYNGEE. The CDR3 covers 17 residues. Trimming cost V 4 bases and J 5 bases; bases outside gene matches: 14. The CDR3 DNA is TGTGCCAGCAGCACGCCGGGACAGGGCGCGCTTAAAGATACGCAGTATTTT. Translation gives CASSTPGQGALKDTQYF.

The V gene is TRBV30, the J gene TRBJ1-1, with 7 positions matching TRBD1. CDR1 is GTSNPN and CDR2 is SVGIG in the germline V gene (reference sequence). The CDR3 covers 11 residues. Trimming removed 4 bases from V and 6 bases from J; junction bases left unmatched: 2. The CDR3 spells CAWTQGAEAFF. Here the CDR3 DNA reads TGTGCCTGGACCCAGGGGGCTGAAGCTTTCTTT.

By sample fraction, this clone is medium-sized. J is TRBJ1-2 and V is TRBV5-6, with D hard to call. The V gene's germline CDR1 is SGHDT and CDR2 YYEEEE. This CDR3 has 11 amino acids. The V gene lost 4 bases and the J gene lost 1 base, with 2 bases spanning the gap. CDR3 bases: TGTGCCAGCAGCCTTAACTATGGCTACACCTTC. As protein: CASSLNYGYTF.

This chain joins TRBV4-1 and TRBJ1-2; the match to TRBD1 covers 8 bases. V lost 5 bases to trimming and J lost 4 bases; unmatched junction nucleotides: 9. Germline values: CDR1 MGHRA, CDR2 YSYEKL. This CDR3 comprises 15 residues. CDR3 residues: CASSNAQGGPYGYTF. Written as DNA, the CDR3 is TGCGCCAGCAGCAATGCACAGGGGGGCCCCTATGGCTACACCTTC.

The chain couples TRBV5-6 to TRBJ1-5; D uncertain. Germline assignment: CDR1 SGHDT and CDR2 YYEEEE. The CDR3 has 14 amino acids. The germline V and J ends were trimmed by 4 bases and 6 bases, with 14 bases remaining between them. CDR3 nucleotides: TGTGCCAGCAGCCAAGGGTGGGGAGGTCAGCCCCAGCATTTT. It translates to CASSQGWGGQPQHF.

The chain employs TRBV14 and TRBJ2-7; 8 bases align to TRBD2. The V gene end was trimmed by 4 bases and the J gene end by 1 base; junction bases not matched to a gene: 6. Germline loops: CDR1 SGHDN, CDR2 FVKESK. The CDR3 extends over 15 amino acids. The CDR3 sequence: CASSRPERGSYEQYF. CDR3 bases: TGTGCCAGCAGCCGGCCGGAGCGGGGGTCCTACGAGCAGTACTTC.

The V gene is TRBV29-1, the J gene TRBJ2-3, with TRBD2 matching 7 bases. The junction had 2 bases not matched to a gene; V was cut back by 4 bases and J by 1 base. The CDR3 length is 13 residues. Germline loops: CDR1 SQVTM, CDR2 ANQGSEA. The CDR3 is CSVGGRGTDTQYF. CDR3 nucleotide sequence: TGCAGCGTTGGTGGGAGGGGCACAGATACGCAGTATTTT.

V and J are TRBV7-2 and TRBJ1-5, with 7 bases matching TRBD1. The CDR3 is 14 residues long. V shed 2 bases, J shed 7 bases, and the junction held 5 bases outside the gene matches. Germline V gives CDR1 SGHTA, CDR2 FQGNSA. CDR3 sequence: CASSLSGDRQPQHF. The DNA of the CDR3 is TGTGCCAGCAGCTTATCAGGGGACAGACAGCCCCAGCATTTT.

The chain uses TRBV7-8 and TRBJ1-1, with 8 bases matching TRBD1. CDR3 length: 15 residues. V shed 5 bases, J shed 4 bases, and the junction held 9 bases outside the gene matches. CDR1 SGHVS and CDR2 FQNEAQ come from the germline V gene. The CDR3 DNA reads TGTGCCAGCAGCACAAGACATACAGGGGGCACTGAAGCTTTCTTT. Translating it yields CASSTRHTGGTEAFF.

CDR3 nucleotide sequence: TGTGCCAGCAGTGGGGTGGGGGACTTGGGGACTGAAGCTTTCTTT. Amino acid sequence: CASSGVGDLGTEAFF. V and J are TRBV5-4 and TRBJ1-1, with a possible D match to TRBD1 (5 bases). The CDR3 has 15 residues. Trimming removed 5 bases at V and 5 bases at J, with 19 bases between. Germline-derived CDR1 and CDR2 are SGHNT and YYREEE (reference sequence).

In this sample, this clone turned up a few times. The chain uses TRBV6-5 and TRBJ2-2; 8 bases match TRBD1. The J segment lost 6 bases and the V segment lost 6 bases, leaving 6 bases of the junction unmatched. This CDR3 is 14 amino acids long. From germline, CDR1 is MNHEY and CDR2 SVGAGI. This CDR3 is CASRGQGGAGELFF. The CDR3 bases are TGTGCCAGCAGAGGACAGGGAGGAGCCGGGGAGCTGTTTTTT.

V and J are TRBV27 and TRBJ1-2; TRBD1 might be the D (5 bases). V was pared by 8 bases and J by 4 bases, with 20 bases between. The CDR3 is 15 amino acids. From germline, CDR1 is MNHEY and CDR2 SMNVEV (reference sequence). CDR3 sequence (DNA): TGTGCCAGCCGCGACGCTGGGGGGGGACCCTATGGCTACACCTTC. Protein product: CASRDAGGGPYGYTF.

The V and J genes are TRBV5-4 and TRBJ1-5; 7 positions agree with TRBD1. The V gene's germline CDR1 is SGHNT and CDR2 YYREEE (reference sequence). There are 14 residues in the CDR3. The ends lost 3 bases at V and 4 bases at J; junction bases unmatched: 4. CDR3 amino acids: CASSSGGSNQPQHF. The DNA for the CDR3 is TGTGCCAGCAGCTCAGGGGGTTCGAATCAGCCCCAGCATTTT.